This entry lists 25 T cell receptor beta chains sequenced from one sample in a study of metastatic and nonmetastatic thyroid tumors. Through MiXCR, TCRdb re-clonotyped the PCR reads. The data show around 26,000 clones, with roughly 20% seen just once and about 4.6% held by the top ten. Patients had received no treatment of any kind before thyroid surgery. Sequenced sample: adjacent normal tissue. The receptors originated from a female donor with papillary thyroid cancer or a benign thyroid nodule (not recorded which). Some clones in this sample may be carry-over from other donors' samples.

This CDR3 is CASSIKIAHTEAFF. The CDR3 DNA follows: TGTGCCAGTAGTATAAAGATCGCCCACACTGAAGCTTTCTTT. This chain connects TRBV19 to TRBJ1-1, with unresolved D. V lost 2 bases to trimming and J lost 3 bases, with 10 bases between them. This CDR3 spans 14 amino acids. Germline V gene data show CDR1 as LNHDA and CDR2 as SQIVND (reference sequence). Filled out from reference TRBV19 and TRBJ1-1, the complete variable domain reads DGGITQSPKYLFRKEGQNVTLSCEQNLNHDAMYWYRQDPGQGLRLIYYSQIVNDFQKGDIAEGYSVSREKKESFPLTVTSAQKNPTAFYLCASSIKIAHTEAFFGQGTRLTVV.

By its share, this clone is medium-sized (0.01 to 0.1%). This chain connects TRBV2 to TRBJ2-6, with D perhaps TRBD2 (5 bases). V was trimmed by 1 base and J by 0 bases, leaving 13 bases between them. CDR3 length: 18 residues. CDR1 and CDR2 (germline): SNHLY, FYNNEI. The CDR3 is CASSEGRAASSGANVLTF. CDR3 sequence (DNA): TGTGCCAGCAGTGAAGGGCGAGCGGCGAGCTCTGGGGCCAACGTCCTGACTTTC.

On this clone itself: An end of the junction does not agree with germline; a read error may underlie this. The chain recombines TRBV6-1 with TRBJ1-3, with D maybe TRBD1 (5 bases). CDR1 is MNHNS and CDR2 is SASEGT in the germline V gene. This CDR3 region has 14 residues. The CDR3 bases are TGTGCCAGCAGTGGACAGTCCCCCGGAAATACCATATATTTT. Its protein product is CASSGQSPGNTIYF.

This clone has ten or more counts. The rearrangement links TRBV19 to TRBJ1-5; D ambiguous. Deletions cut 6 bases from V and 4 bases from J, with 16 bases between. Germline assignment: CDR1 LNHDA and CDR2 SQIVND (reference sequence). The CDR3 is 15 residues long. The CDR3 DNA is TGTGCCAGTAGCCCCTACGGGCAGCCTAATCAGCCCCAGCATTTT. Translating gives CASSPYGQPNQPQHF.

This clone was seen at least ten times. The rearrangement uses TRBV20-1 and TRBJ1-2; 7 nucleotides agree with TRBD1. V trimming: 5 bases; J trimming: 4 bases; junction bases outside the gene matches: 4. Germline loops: CDR1 DFQATT, CDR2 SNEGSKA (reference sequence). The CDR3 extends over 12 amino acids. CDR3 sequence (DNA): TGCAGTGCTCAGGACAGGTTCTATGGCTACACCTTC. It encodes CSAQDRFYGYTF.

This clone is deemed medium-sized. The chain uses TRBV2 and TRBJ2-7, with a tentative D call TRBD1 (5 bases). Trimming pared 6 bases from V and 6 bases from J, leaving 15 bases between. Germline CDR1 reads SNHLY; CDR2 reads FYNNEI. This CDR3 is built from 13 residues. The CDR3 loop reads CASRDRPWGEQYF. CDR3 bases: TGTGCCAGCAGAGACAGACCATGGGGCGAGCAGTACTTC.

The gene calls are TRBV20-1 and TRBJ2-7; D gene ambiguous. The V gene's germline CDR1 is DFQATT and CDR2 SNEGSKA (reference sequence). The CDR3 contains 14 residues. The V gene lost 4 bases and the J gene lost 2 bases, with 15 bases spanning the gap. Here the CDR3 reads CSAIFADLPYEQYF. CDR3 nucleotide sequence: TGCAGTGCTATATTCGCGGATCTCCCCTACGAGCAGTACTTC.

In this sample, this clone turned up many times. V and J are TRBV29-1 and TRBJ2-7; TRBD1 is a possible D gene (6 bases). CDR3 length: 14 residues. V gave up 5 bases and J gave up 3 bases, with 17 bases separating them. Per the germline V gene, CDR1 is SQVTM and CDR2 is ANQGSEA. This chain's CDR3 is CSVSPGTTYYEQYF. The CDR3 bases are TGCAGCGTTTCACCGGGGACAACATACTACGAGCAGTACTTC.

V and J are TRBV24-1 and TRBJ1-2; 8 positions agree with TRBD1. Germline CDR1 and CDR2: KGHDR and SFDVKD. The CDR3 totals 15 residues. After removal of 4 bases from V and 5 bases from J, the junction contained 8 bases not matched to a gene. This CDR3 reads CATSDARQGLYGYTF. CDR3 in DNA: TGTGCCACCAGTGACGCCCGACAGGGGTTGTATGGCTACACCTTC.

As concerns this clone: No conserved phenylalanine or tryptophan ends this CDR3, so it is likely a read error. J is TRBJ2-3 and V is TRBV9; perhaps TRBD2 as D (6 bases). This CDR3 is built from 14 residues. Trimming cost V 3 bases and J 4 bases, with 12 bases left between them. Germline CDR1 reads SGDLS; CDR2 reads YYNGEE. CDR3 nucleotide sequence: TGTGCCAGCAGCGAGTCGGGGGTGTCAGATACGCAGTATTAT. This sequence encodes CASSESGVSDTQYY.

This clone was detected only a few times. A much more abundant neighbour one base away suggests this may be a read error. As the CDR3 is not closed by the conserved phenylalanine or tryptophan, this likely results from a read error. The rearrangement links TRBV6-1 to TRBJ1-2; no clear D. CDR3 length equals 13 residues. CDR1 and CDR2 (germline): MNHNS, SASEGT. V dropped 5 bases and J dropped 0 bases, with 7 bases sitting between them. CDR3 sequence (DNA): TGTGCCAGCAGTCCAGGAGCTAACTATGGCTACACCCTC. This encodes CASSPGANYGYTL.

This clone occurred a few times. V usage is TRBV6-1 and J usage is TRBJ2-7, with TRBD2 identical over 10 bases. The CDR3 totals 16 residues. Germline V gene sequence: CDR1 MNHNS, CDR2 SASEGT. Trimming cost V 5 bases and J 2 bases; bases outside gene matches: 9. CDR3 loop: CASSPGGTSVTYEQYF. CDR3 coding DNA: TGTGCCAGCAGTCCCGGTGGGACTAGCGTTACCTACGAGCAGTACTTC.

V gene TRBV4-2 combines with J gene TRBJ2-2, with a possible D match to TRBD2 (6 bases). The V end lost 6 bases, the J end lost 3 bases, and 14 bases lay between the germline ends. Germline V gene lookup returns CDR1 LGHNA and CDR2 YNFKEQ. CDR3 size: 15 residues. CDR3 bases: TGTGCCAGCAGATGGGGGGAGTCGTACACCGGGGAGCTGTTTTTT. Encoded protein: CASRWGESYTGELFF.

This clone was detected many times. V and J are TRBV20-1 and TRBJ2-3; 13 nucleotides align to TRBD2. V gave up 5 bases and J gave up 5 bases; unmatched junction bases: 10. CDR3 length equals 16 residues. Germline loops: CDR1 DFQATT, CDR2 SNEGSKA (reference sequence). DNA of the CDR3: TGCAGTGCTGGATTCGGACTAGCGGGAGTTGGAGATACGCAGTATTTT. Translation: CSAGFGLAGVGDTQYF.

This clone has just a few counts. The chain combines TRBV6-1 with TRBJ1-1; 7 nucleotides line up with TRBD1. CDR1 is MNHNS and CDR2 is SASEGT in the germline V gene. The CDR3 contains 14 residues. The V gene end was trimmed by 5 bases and the J gene end by 1 base; junction bases not matched to a gene: 4. The chain's CDR3 is CASSSPGGNTEAFF. In DNA, the CDR3 is TGTGCCAGCAGTTCGCCAGGGGGGAACACTGAAGCTTTCTTT.

This clone came up a few times. One end of the junction does not line up with germline, which may come from a read error. The chain combines TRBV27 with TRBJ1-5, with D unresolved. This CDR3 contains 16 residues. Looked up from germline, CDR1 is MNHEY and CDR2 is SMNVEV (reference sequence). The CDR3 DNA follows: TGTGCCAGCAGTTTAGTGGGAGCCCGGGGAAATCAGACCCAGCATTTT. It is translated as CASSLVGARGNQTQHF.

The rearrangement links TRBV11-2 to TRBJ2-7, with a weak D call TRBD1 (6 bases). Per the germline V gene, CDR1 is SGHAT and CDR2 is FQNNGV. This CDR3 spans 13 amino acids. V dropped 5 bases and J dropped 6 bases, with 14 bases sitting between them. The CDR3 nucleotides read TGTGCCAGCAGCCCCGGGACACTTTTCGAGCAGTACTTC. Protein: CASSPGTLFEQYF.

This clone showed up many times. The chain joins TRBV4-3 to TRBJ2-1, with 8 bases fitting TRBD2. V dropped 0 bases and J dropped 5; count of bases not matched to a gene: 15. The CDR3 is 19 residues long. In germline, CDR1 is LGHNA, CDR2 YSLEER. CDR3 region: CASSQEPAGALLGDNEQFF. DNA of the CDR3: TGCGCCAGCAGCCAAGAGCCAGCGGGAGCCCTCTTAGGAGACAATGAGCAGTTCTTC.

The chain combines TRBV9 with TRBJ2-5; 11 bases map to TRBD2. The J segment lost 4 bases and the V segment lost 0 bases, leaving 11 bases of the junction unmatched. Germline CDR1 SGDLS, CDR2 YYNGEE. This CDR3 region has 18 residues. The CDR3 sequence is CASSVATLAGGRGETQYF. The CDR3 bases are TGTGCCAGCAGCGTAGCAACTCTAGCGGGAGGCCGAGGAGAGACCCAGTACTTC.

This clone occurred a few times. The chain couples TRBV6-1 to TRBJ2-7; 15 nucleotides align to TRBD2. This CDR3 has 17 amino acids. Looked up from germline, CDR1 is MNHNS and CDR2 is SASEGT. After removal of 6 bases from V and 3 bases from J, the junction contained 9 bases not matched to a gene. This chain's CDR3 is CASSASGTSGRNYEQYF. CDR3 sequence (DNA): TGTGCCAGCAGCGCCTCCGGGACTAGCGGGAGGAACTACGAGCAGTACTTC.

This chain uses TRBV9 with TRBJ2-1, with TRBD2 identical over 10 bases. V gave up 3 bases and J gave up 9 bases; unmatched junction bases: 9. Germline loops: CDR1 SGDLS, CDR2 YYNGEE. The CDR3 has 15 amino acids. For the CDR3, the DNA is TGTGCCAGCAGCGGCGGAGTGCTAGCGGGAGCTGAGCAGTTCTTC. This gives the protein CASSGGVLAGAEQFF.

This clone was observed at least ten times. The chain links TRBV18 to TRBJ1-2, with D perhaps TRBD1 (5 bases). Per the germline V gene, CDR1 is KGHSH and CDR2 is LQKENI. The CDR3 covers 19 residues. The V end lost 6 bases, the J end lost 0 bases, and 26 bases lay between the germline ends. The CDR3 DNA sequence: TGTGCCAGCTCGCCTGGAGGGCGGGGGTCTTCTGTAGCTAACTATGGCTACACCTTC. Its translation: CASSPGGRGSSVANYGYTF.

In this sample, this clone is medium-sized (0.01 to 0.1%). The genes are TRBV7-9 and TRBJ2-1; 7 positions match TRBD2. Unmatched junction bases numbered 11, after V lost 3 bases and J lost 6 bases. The germline V gene has CDR1 SEHNR and CDR2 FQNEAQ (reference sequence). This CDR3 has 16 residues. In nucleotides, the CDR3 is TGTGCCAGCAGCTTCCCTTGGGGGGGTAGACTCAATGAGCAGTTCTTC. It specifies CASSFPWGGRLNEQFF.

This clone has at least ten counts. The rearrangement links TRBV2 to TRBJ2-3; no firm D call. This CDR3 contains 11 residues. The germline gives CDR1 SNHLY, CDR2 FYNNEI. V lost 6 bases, J lost 4 bases, and 5 bases lay in between. In DNA, the CDR3 is TGTGCCAGCAGGTGGGCAGATACGCAGTATTTT. It yields the protein CASRWADTQYF.

This clone was recorded at least ten times. The rearrangement joins TRBV18 to TRBJ2-7; the D gene is possibly TRBD1 (5 bases). The length of the CDR3 is 14 residues. The V end was cut by 0 bases, the J end by 0 bases, with 6 bases between. From germline, CDR1 is KGHSH and CDR2 LQKENI. CDR3 DNA: TGTGCCAGCTCACCACCTGACAGCTCCTACGAGCAGTACTTC. It yields the protein CASSPPDSSYEQYF.